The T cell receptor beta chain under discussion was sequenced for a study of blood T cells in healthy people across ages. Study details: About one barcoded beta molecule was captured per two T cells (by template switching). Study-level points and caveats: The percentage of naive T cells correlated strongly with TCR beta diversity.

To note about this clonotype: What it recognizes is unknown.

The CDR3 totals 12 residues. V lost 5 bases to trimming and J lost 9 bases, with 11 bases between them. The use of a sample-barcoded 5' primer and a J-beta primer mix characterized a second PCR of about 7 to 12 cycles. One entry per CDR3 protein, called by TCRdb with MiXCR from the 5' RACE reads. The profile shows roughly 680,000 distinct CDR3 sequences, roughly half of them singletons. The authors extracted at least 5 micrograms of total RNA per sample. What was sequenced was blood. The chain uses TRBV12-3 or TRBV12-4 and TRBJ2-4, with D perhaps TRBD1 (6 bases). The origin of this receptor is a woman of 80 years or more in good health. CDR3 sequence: CASSPQGSIQYF. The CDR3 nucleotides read TGTGCCAGCAGTCCACAGGGATCCATTCAGTACTTC.